A selection of T cell receptor beta chains follows, all from one sample in a study of shared T cell receptors in the human thymus. Here immunoSEQ multiplex PCR was the method, and the copy in TCRdb shows in-frame clones only, minus some. In the table there are approximately 730,000 clones, 70% to 90% of which are singletons. These sequences were also reported in another study, on human thymus T cells.

The sample taken for sequencing was thymocytes. The receptors here all came from a girl under three years old with a congenital heart defect. The CDR3 runs from the conserved cysteine through the conserved F or W. D genes are given only for firm matches. Only part of the rows carry a size: once, few, many, or a class if the clone is expanded.

>TRBV9|-|TRBJ2-7|-
TGTGCCAGCAGCGTACGTAGCATTCCGTTCCAGCAGTACTTC
CASSVRSIPFQQYF
>TRBV6-5|-|TRBJ2-7|TRBD1
TGTGCCAGCAGCAGGACAGGGAAGGAGCAGTACTTC
CASSRTGKEQYF
>TRBV11-2|-|TRBJ2-1|TRBD1
TGTGCCAGCAGCCCGCAGGGACAGGGTTATAATGAGCAGTTCTTC
CASSPQGQGYNEQFF
>TRBV5-1|-|TRBJ1-2|-
TGCGCCAGCAGCCACAACGGAGACCCAAACTATGGCTACACCTTC
CASSHNGDPNYGYTF
>TRBV6-5|-|TRBJ1-2|TRBD1
TGTGCCAGCAGTCGTGGACAGGGAATACGCTATGGCTACACCTTC
CASSRGQGIRYGYTF
>TRBV12-5|once|TRBJ2-7|-
TGTGCTAGTGGTTTGGTTGACATTTACGAGCAGTACTTC
CASGLVDIYEQYF
>TRBV7-8|-|TRBJ2-3|-
TGTGCCAGCAGCTTATGGGCTAGCGAAGGCACAGATACGCAGTATTTT
CASSLWASEGTDTQYF
>TRBV27|-|TRBJ2-5|TRBD2
TGTGCCAGCACCCCAACGACGGGGGCTAGCGGGGAGCAAGAGACCCAGTACTTC
CASTPTTGASGEQETQYF
>TRBV5-5|-|TRBJ1-6|-
TGTGCCAGCAGCTTTAGGGGGACGCACAGCTCCTATAATTCACCCCTCCACTTT
CASSFRGTHSSYNSPLHF
>TRBV4-3|-|TRBJ2-7|TRBD1
TGCGCCAGCAGCCAAGATGGGGGGAGGGACAGGGCCTACGAGCAGTACTTC
CASSQDGGRDRAYEQYF
>TRBV6-1|-|TRBJ1-1|-
TGTGCCAGCAGTCCCCAGACAGTTATGAACACTGAAGCTTTCTTT
CASSPQTVMNTEAFF
>TRBV6-6|-|TRBJ2-7|TRBD1
TGTGCCAGCAGGGCCAGGACAGGGGCCGAGCAGTACTTC
CASRARTGAEQYF
>TRBV9|-|TRBJ2-1|TRBD2
TGTGCCAGCAGCCTATACGGGGGGTCACTCTACAATGAGCAGTTCTTC
CASSLYGGSLYNEQFF
>TRBV6-1|-|TRBJ2-3|TRBD1
TGTGCCATCCCGGGACAGGGTCTGTTAGATACGCAGTATTTT
CAIPGQGLLDTQYF